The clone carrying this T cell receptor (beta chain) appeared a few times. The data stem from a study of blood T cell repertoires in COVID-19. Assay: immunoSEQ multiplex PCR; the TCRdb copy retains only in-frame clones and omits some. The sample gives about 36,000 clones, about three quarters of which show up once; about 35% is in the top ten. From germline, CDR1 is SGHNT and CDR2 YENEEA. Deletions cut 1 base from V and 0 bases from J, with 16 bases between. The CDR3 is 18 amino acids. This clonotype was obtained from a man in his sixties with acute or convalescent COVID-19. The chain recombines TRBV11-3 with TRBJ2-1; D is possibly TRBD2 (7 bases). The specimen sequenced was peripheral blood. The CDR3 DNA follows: TGTGCCAGCAGCTTAGTCGCGGGGGCACGTAGCTCCTACAATGAGCAGTTCTTC. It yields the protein CASSLVAGARSSYNEQFF.